This is a list of T cell receptor beta chains from one sample in a study of human T cells and chemical hapten exposure. MiXCR was run by TCRdb on the RACE reads, yielding one entry per CDR3 protein. Of around 80,000 distinct CDR3 sequences detected, roughly 8.6% appear once; the ten largest clones hold under 2%. Specimen: whole blood. Every receptor here comes from a male donor in good health. Some clones in this sample may be carry-over from other donors' samples. CDR3s include the opening cysteine and the closing phenylalanine or tryptophan. D genes are given only for firm matches. A row's size may be missing; if present it is once, few, many or a size class.

clone_size: few
j_call: TRBJ1-2
v_call: TRBV6-5
d_call: -
cdr3_aa: CASSPLKVPLKDGYTF
cdr3_nt: TGTGCCAGCAGTCCCCTTAAGGTACCATTAAAGGATGGCTACACCTTC

clone_size: many
j_call: TRBJ2-1
v_call: TRBV12-3/TRBV12-4
d_call: TRBD2
cdr3_aa: CASKLRPGTSADEQFF
cdr3_nt: TGTGCCAGCAAGCTGAGACCCGGGACTAGCGCTGATGAGCAGTTCTTC

clone_size: -
j_call: TRBJ2-1
v_call: TRBV20-1
d_call: -
cdr3_aa: CSARDLVGGADEQFF
cdr3_nt: TGCAGTGCTAGAGATCTGGTGGGGGGGGCCGATGAGCAGTTCTTC

clone_size: -
j_call: TRBJ2-2
v_call: TRBV7-9
d_call: TRBD2
cdr3_aa: CASSLGASLAGPTGELFF
cdr3_nt: TGTGCCAGCAGCTTAGGGGCCTCACTAGCGGGTCCCACCGGGGAGCTGTTTTTT

clone_size: -
j_call: TRBJ2-3
v_call: TRBV20-1
d_call: TRBD1
cdr3_aa: CSVRDSTSTDTQYF
cdr3_nt: TGCAGTGTTAGGGACAGCACTAGCACAGATACGCAGTATTTT

clone_size: -
j_call: TRBJ2-3
v_call: TRBV7-9
d_call: TRBD1
cdr3_aa: CASSPSDRGQADTQYF
cdr3_nt: TGTGCCAGCAGTCCTTCGGACAGGGGGCAAGCAGATACGCAGTATTTT

clone_size: few
j_call: TRBJ2-3
v_call: TRBV18
d_call: -
cdr3_aa: CASSPPEQMVDTQYF
cdr3_nt: TGTGCCAGCTCACCACCGGAACAAATGGTGGATACGCAGTATTTT

clone_size: many
j_call: TRBJ1-1
v_call: TRBV18
d_call: -
cdr3_aa: CASSPPYSATEAFF
cdr3_nt: TGTGCCAGCTCACCACCCTACAGTGCTACTGAAGCTTTCTTT

clone_size: many
j_call: TRBJ2-1
v_call: TRBV7-9
d_call: -
cdr3_aa: CASSPTQGNSYNEQFF
cdr3_nt: TGTGCCAGCAGCCCTACCCAGGGGAATTCCTACAATGAGCAGTTCTTC

clone_size: -
j_call: TRBJ2-5
v_call: TRBV7-8
d_call: -
cdr3_aa: CASSPLGGGQETQYF
cdr3_nt: TGTGCCAGCAGCCCGTTGGGGGGAGGCCAAGAGACCCAGTACTTC

clone_size: few
j_call: TRBJ2-7
v_call: TRBV27
d_call: TRBD2
cdr3_aa: CASSFLLAGGPIDEQYF
cdr3_nt: TGTGCCAGCAGTTTTCTACTAGCGGGAGGGCCAATCGACGAGCAGTACTTC

clone_size: -
j_call: TRBJ2-1
v_call: TRBV3-1
d_call: -
cdr3_aa: CASSSSWPPQFF
cdr3_nt: TGTGCCAGCAGCTCTAGCTGGCCCCCCCAGTTCTTC

clone_size: -
j_call: TRBJ1-6
v_call: TRBV3-1
d_call: -
cdr3_aa: CASSQDVSRDNSSLHF
cdr3_nt: TGTGCCAGCAGCCAAGACGTCTCACGGGATAATTCATCCCTCCACTTT

clone_size: many
j_call: TRBJ1-2
v_call: TRBV6-2/TRBV6-3
d_call: TRBD1
cdr3_aa: CASTQGAGPNYGYTF
cdr3_nt: TGTGCCAGCACCCAGGGGGCAGGTCCTAACTATGGCTACACCTTC

clone_size: few
j_call: TRBJ2-7
v_call: TRBV7-2
d_call: -
cdr3_aa: CASSLQGSTYEQYF
cdr3_nt: TGTGCCAGCAGCTTACAAGGGAGTACCTACGAGCAGTACTTC

clone_size: -
j_call: TRBJ2-4
v_call: TRBV14
d_call: -
cdr3_aa: CASSQAGNAKNIQYF
cdr3_nt: TGTGCCAGCAGCCAAGCAGGGAACGCCAAAAACATTCAGTACTTC

clone_size: -
j_call: TRBJ2-5
v_call: TRBV12-3/TRBV12-4
d_call: TRBD2
cdr3_aa: CASNRRGYQETQYF
cdr3_nt: TGTGCCAGCAACAGGCGGGGGTACCAAGAGACCCAGTACTTC

clone_size: -
j_call: TRBJ2-1
v_call: TRBV4-2
d_call: TRBD2
cdr3_aa: CASSQAAGGPVDYNEQFF
cdr3_nt: TGTGCCAGCAGCCAAGCAGCGGGGGGGCCAGTCGACTACAATGAGCAGTTCTTC

clone_size: -
j_call: TRBJ2-3
v_call: TRBV29-1
d_call: -
cdr3_aa: CSVEDGSGTDTQYF
cdr3_nt: TGCAGCGTTGAAGATGGGTCGGGCACAGATACGCAGTATTTT

clone_size: -
j_call: TRBJ2-5
v_call: TRBV12-3/TRBV12-4
d_call: TRBD1
cdr3_aa: CASSTGTGAETQYF
cdr3_nt: TGTGCCAGCAGTACCGGGACAGGGGCAGAGACCCAGTACTTC

clone_size: -
j_call: TRBJ1-5
v_call: TRBV3-1
d_call: -
cdr3_aa: CASSQDLQGGSNQPQHF
cdr3_nt: TGTGCCAGCAGCCAAGATCTACAGGGTGGTAGCAATCAGCCCCAGCATTTT

clone_size: -
j_call: TRBJ2-5
v_call: TRBV5-4
d_call: -
cdr3_aa: CVIRDFKETQYF
cdr3_nt: TGTGTCATTCGGGACTTTAAAGAGACCCAGTACTTC

clone_size: few
j_call: TRBJ2-3
v_call: TRBV2
d_call: -
cdr3_aa: CATEGVDTQYF
cdr3_nt: TGTGCCACGGAGGGGGTAGATACGCAGTATTTT

clone_size: few
j_call: TRBJ1-1
v_call: TRBV29-1
d_call: -
cdr3_aa: CSVGRGNTEAFF
cdr3_nt: TGCAGCGTTGGCAGGGGTAACACTGAAGCTTTCTTT

clone_size: few
j_call: TRBJ2-1
v_call: TRBV11-2
d_call: TRBD1
cdr3_aa: CASSYGQGGDEQFF
cdr3_nt: TGTGCCAGCAGCTACGGACAGGGAGGCGATGAGCAGTTCTTC

clone_size: -
j_call: TRBJ2-1
v_call: TRBV7-9
d_call: TRBD2
cdr3_aa: CASSSGLAGANYNEQFF
cdr3_nt: TGTGCCAGCAGCTCGGGACTAGCGGGAGCGAACTACAATGAGCAGTTCTTC

clone_size: many
j_call: TRBJ1-2
v_call: TRBV12-3/TRBV12-4
d_call: TRBD1
cdr3_aa: CASSLTGVGYTF
cdr3_nt: TGTGCCAGCAGTTTGACAGGGGTCGGCTACACCTTC

clone_size: -
j_call: TRBJ2-3
v_call: TRBV12-3/TRBV12-4
d_call: -
cdr3_aa: CASSLAHPTDTQYF
cdr3_nt: TGTGCCAGCAGTTTAGCGCACCCCACAGATACGCAGTATTTT

clone_size: few
j_call: TRBJ2-3
v_call: TRBV7-2
d_call: -
cdr3_aa: CASSLTRLDTQYF
cdr3_nt: TGTGCCAGCAGCTTAACGAGGCTGGATACGCAGTATTTT

clone_size: few
j_call: TRBJ2-3
v_call: TRBV18
d_call: TRBD2
cdr3_aa: CASSPPTSEDTQYF
cdr3_nt: TGTGCCAGCTCACCACCGACTAGCGAAGATACGCAGTATTTT

clone_size: few
j_call: TRBJ1-4
v_call: TRBV4-1
d_call: -
cdr3_aa: CASSLRQSPNEKLFF
cdr3_nt: TGCGCCAGCAGTTTACGACAGTCCCCTAATGAAAAACTGTTTTTT